This T cell receptor beta chain came from a study of T cells after yellow fever vaccination. Germline CDR1 and CDR2: LNHNV and YYDKDF (reference sequence). Trimming removed 5 bases at V and 0 bases at J, with 10 bases between. This CDR3 is built from 15 residues. This clonotype was picked up a small number of times. From the 5' RACE reads, TCRdb called clonotypes with MiXCR, one entry per CDR3 protein. The table includes about 320,000 distinct CDR3 sequences, 4% to 5.5% detected once. The source of this sequence is a man younger than 30 who received the YFV17D yellow fever vaccine. The chain couples TRBV15 to TRBJ1-4, with unresolved D. The specimen was PBMCs, collected 15 days after the yellow fever booster vaccination. CDR3 bases: TGTGCCACCAGCCCAGGATACGCAACTAATGAAAAACTGTTTTTT. Translated: CATSPGYATNEKLFF.